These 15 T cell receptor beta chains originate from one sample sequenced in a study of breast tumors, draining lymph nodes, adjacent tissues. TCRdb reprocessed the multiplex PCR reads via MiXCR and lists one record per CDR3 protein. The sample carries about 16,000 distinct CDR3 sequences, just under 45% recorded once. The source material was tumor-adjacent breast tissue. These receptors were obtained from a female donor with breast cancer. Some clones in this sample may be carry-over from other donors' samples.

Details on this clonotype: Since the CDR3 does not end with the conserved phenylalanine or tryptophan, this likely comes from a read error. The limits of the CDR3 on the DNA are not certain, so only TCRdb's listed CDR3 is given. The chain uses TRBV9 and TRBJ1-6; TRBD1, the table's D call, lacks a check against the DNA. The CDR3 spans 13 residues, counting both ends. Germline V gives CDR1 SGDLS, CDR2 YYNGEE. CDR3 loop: CASGVGRDSPLHS.

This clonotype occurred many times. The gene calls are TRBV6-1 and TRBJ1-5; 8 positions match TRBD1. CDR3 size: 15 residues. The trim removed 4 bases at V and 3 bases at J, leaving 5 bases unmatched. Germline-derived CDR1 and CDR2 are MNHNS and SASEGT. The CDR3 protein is CASSASGGSNQPQHF. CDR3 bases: TGTGCCAGCAGTGCCTCAGGGGGCTCCAATCAGCCCCAGCATTTT.

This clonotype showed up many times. CDR3 DNA: TGTGCCAGCAGCTTAGACTCAGGGACAGAGACCCAGTACTTC. It yields the protein CASSLDSGTETQYF. The chain combines TRBV7-9 with TRBJ2-5; possibly TRBD1 or TRBD2 for D (5 bases each). The CDR3 is 14 residues long. Germline loops: CDR1 SEHNR, CDR2 FQNEAQ (reference sequence). V was pared by 1 base and J by 4 bases, with 10 bases between.

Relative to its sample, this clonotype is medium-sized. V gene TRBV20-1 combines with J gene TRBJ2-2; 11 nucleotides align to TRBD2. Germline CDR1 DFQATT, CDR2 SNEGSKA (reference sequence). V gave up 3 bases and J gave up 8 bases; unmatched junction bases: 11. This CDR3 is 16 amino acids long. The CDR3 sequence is CSASPSGGPMEGELFF. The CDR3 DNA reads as TGCAGTGCTAGCCCTAGCGGGGGGCCCATGGAGGGGGAGCTGTTTTTT.

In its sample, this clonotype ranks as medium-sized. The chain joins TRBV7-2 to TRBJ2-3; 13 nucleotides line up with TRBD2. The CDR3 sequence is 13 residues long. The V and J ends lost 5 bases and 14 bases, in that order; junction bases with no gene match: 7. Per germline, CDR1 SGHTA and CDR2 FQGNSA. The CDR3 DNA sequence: TGTGCCAGCAGCCCCACTAGCGGGGGGGCTCCGTATTTT. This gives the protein CASSPTSGGAPYF.

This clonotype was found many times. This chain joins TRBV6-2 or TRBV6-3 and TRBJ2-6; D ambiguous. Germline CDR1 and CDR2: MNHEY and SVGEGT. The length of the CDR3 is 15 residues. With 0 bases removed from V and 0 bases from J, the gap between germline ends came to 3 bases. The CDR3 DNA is TGTGCCAGCAGTTACTCACCCTCTGGGGCCAACGTCCTGACTTTC. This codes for CASSYSPSGANVLTF.

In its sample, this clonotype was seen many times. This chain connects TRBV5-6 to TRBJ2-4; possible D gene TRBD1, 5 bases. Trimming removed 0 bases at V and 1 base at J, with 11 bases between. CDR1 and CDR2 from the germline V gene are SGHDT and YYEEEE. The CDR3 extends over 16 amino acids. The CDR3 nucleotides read TGTGCCAGCAGCTTGGCCGCAGGGTTGGCCAAAAACATTCAGTACTTC. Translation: CASSLAAGLAKNIQYF. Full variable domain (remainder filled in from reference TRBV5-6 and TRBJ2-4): DAGVTQSPTHLIKTRGQQVTLRCSPKSGHDTVSWYQQALGQGPQFIFQYYEEEERQRGNFPDRFSGHQFPNYSSELNVNALLLGDSALYLCASSLAAGLAKNIQYFGAGTRLSVL.

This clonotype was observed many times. The CDR3 spells CASSPRDRDNSPLHF. The CDR3 bases are TGTGCCAGCAGCCCGCGGGACAGAGATAATTCACCCCTCCACTTT. This chain uses TRBV7-2 with TRBJ1-6; 7 bases match TRBD1. The CDR3 spans 15 residues. The germline V gene encodes CDR1 SGHTA and CDR2 FQGNSA. J lost 5 bases, V lost 5 bases, and 6 bases had no gene match.

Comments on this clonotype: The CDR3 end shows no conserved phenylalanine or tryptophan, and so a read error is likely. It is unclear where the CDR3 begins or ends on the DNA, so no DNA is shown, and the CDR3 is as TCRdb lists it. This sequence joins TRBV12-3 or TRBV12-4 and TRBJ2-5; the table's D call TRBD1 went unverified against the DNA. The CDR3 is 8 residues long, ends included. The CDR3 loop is CASSLVGQ.

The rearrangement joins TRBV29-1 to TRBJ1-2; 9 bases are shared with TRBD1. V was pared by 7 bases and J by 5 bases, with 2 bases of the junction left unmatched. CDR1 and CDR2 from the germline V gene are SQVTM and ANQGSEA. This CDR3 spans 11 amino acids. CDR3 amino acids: CSAGTGYGYTF. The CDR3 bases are TGCAGCGCTGGGACAGGGTATGGCTACACCTTC.

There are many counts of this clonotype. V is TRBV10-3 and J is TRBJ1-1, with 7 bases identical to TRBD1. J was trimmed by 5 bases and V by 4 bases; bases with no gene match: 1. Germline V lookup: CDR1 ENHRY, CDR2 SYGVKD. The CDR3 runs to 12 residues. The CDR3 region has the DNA TGTGCCATCAGTGGACAGGGTACTGAAGCTTTCTTT. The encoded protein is CAISGQGTEAFF.

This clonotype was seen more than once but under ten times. CDR3 loop: CASSLEPVSSYNSPLHF. CDR3 coding DNA: TGCGCCAGCAGCTTGGAGCCAGTGAGCTCCTATAATTCACCCCTCCACTTT. This chain uses TRBV5-1 with TRBJ1-6, with D unresolved. The CDR3 is 17 amino acids. Germline loops: CDR1 SGHRS, CDR2 YFSETQ. Deletions cut 0 bases from V and 0 bases from J, with 10 bases between.

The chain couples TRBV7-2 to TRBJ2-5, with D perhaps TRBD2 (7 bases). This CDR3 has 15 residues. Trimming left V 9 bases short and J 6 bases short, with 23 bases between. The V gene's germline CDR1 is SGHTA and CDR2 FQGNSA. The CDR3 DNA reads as TGTGCCAGTACCCTAACCTGGGGGGGCGCCAAGACCCAGTACTTC. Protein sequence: CASTLTWGGAKTQYF.

The CDR3 DNA sequence: TGCGCCAGCAGCTTGGGTATTACACAAGAGACCCAGTACTTC. It specifies CASSLGITQETQYF. This rearrangement joins TRBV5-1 to TRBJ2-5; no clear D gene. Trimming removed 0 bases from V and 2 bases from J, with 8 bases in between. The CDR3 totals 14 residues. Germline V lookup: CDR1 SGHRS, CDR2 YFSETQ.

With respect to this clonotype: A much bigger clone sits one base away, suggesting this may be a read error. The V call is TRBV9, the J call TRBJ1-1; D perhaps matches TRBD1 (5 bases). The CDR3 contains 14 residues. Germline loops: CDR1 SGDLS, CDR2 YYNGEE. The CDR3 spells CASSGQGVNTEASF. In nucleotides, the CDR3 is TGTGCCAGCAGCGGGCAGGGAGTGAACACTGAAGCTTCCTTT.